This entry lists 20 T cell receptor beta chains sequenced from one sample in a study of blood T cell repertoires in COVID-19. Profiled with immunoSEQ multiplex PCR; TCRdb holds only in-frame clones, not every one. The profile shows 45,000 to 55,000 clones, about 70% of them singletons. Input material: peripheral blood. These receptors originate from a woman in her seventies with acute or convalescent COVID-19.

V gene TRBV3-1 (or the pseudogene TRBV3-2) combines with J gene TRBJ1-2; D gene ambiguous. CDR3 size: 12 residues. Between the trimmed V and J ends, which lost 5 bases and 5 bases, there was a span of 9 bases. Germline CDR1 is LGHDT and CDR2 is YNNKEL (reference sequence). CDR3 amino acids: CASSSGIYGYTF. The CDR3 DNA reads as TGTGCCAGCAGCTCCGGGATTTATGGCTACACCTTC.

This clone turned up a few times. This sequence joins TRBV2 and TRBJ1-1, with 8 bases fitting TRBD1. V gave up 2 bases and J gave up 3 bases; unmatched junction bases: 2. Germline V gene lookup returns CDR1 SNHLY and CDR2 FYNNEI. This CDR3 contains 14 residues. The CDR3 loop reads CASSETGGYTEAFF. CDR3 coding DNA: TGTGCCAGCAGTGAAACAGGGGGGTACACTGAAGCTTTCTTT.

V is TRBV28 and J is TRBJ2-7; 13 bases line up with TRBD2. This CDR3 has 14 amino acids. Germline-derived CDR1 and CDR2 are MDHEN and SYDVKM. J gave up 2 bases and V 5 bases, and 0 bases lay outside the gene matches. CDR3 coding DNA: TGTGCCAGCAGTACTAGCGGGAGGGCCTACGAGCAGTACTTC. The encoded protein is CASSTSGRAYEQYF.

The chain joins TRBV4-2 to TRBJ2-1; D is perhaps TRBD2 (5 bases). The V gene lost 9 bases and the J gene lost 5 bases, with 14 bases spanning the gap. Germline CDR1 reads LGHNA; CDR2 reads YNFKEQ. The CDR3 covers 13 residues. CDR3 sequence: CASQHGLDNEQFF. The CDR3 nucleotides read TGTGCCAGTCAACATGGACTGGACAATGAGCAGTTCTTC.

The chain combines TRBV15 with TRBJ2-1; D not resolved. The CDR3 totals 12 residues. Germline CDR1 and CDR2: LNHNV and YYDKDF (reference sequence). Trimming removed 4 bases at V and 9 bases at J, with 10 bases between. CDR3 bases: TGTGCCACCAGCACAGTCCCAAGTGAGCAGTTCTTC. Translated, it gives CATSTVPSEQFF.

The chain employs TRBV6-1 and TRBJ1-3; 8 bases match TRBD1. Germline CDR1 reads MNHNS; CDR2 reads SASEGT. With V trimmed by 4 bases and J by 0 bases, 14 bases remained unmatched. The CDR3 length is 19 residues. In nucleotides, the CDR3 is TGTGCCAGCAGTGGGATATGGGGAGGACAGGGAAGCTCTGGAAACACCATATATTTT. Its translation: CASSGIWGGQGSSGNTIYF.

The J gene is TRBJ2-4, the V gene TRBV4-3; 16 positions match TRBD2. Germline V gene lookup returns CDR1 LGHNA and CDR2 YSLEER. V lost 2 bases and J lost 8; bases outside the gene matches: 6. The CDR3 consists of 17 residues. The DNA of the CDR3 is TGCGCCAGCAGCCAAACCGGGACTAGCGGGAGGGCGGACATTCAGTACTTC. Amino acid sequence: CASSQTGTSGRADIQYF.

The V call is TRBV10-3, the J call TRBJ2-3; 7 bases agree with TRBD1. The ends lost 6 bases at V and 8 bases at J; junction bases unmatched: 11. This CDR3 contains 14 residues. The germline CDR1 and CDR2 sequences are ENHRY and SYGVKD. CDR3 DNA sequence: TGTGCCATCAGCCCTGGACAGGCCTTGGGTACGCAGTATTTT. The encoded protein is CAISPGQALGTQYF.

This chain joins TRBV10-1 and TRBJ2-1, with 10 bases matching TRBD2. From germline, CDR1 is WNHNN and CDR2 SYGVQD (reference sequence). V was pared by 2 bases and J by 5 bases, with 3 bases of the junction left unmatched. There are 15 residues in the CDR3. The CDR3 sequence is CASSEGLAEDNEQFF. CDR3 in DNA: TGCGCCAGCAGTGAGGGACTAGCGGAAGACAATGAGCAGTTCTTC.

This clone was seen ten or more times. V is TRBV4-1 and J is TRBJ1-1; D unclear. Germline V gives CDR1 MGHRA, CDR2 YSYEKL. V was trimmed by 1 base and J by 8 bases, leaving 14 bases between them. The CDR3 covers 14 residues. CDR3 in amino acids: CASSQVIEKYEAFF. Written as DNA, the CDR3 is TGCGCCAGCAGCCAAGTAATCGAGAAGTACGAAGCTTTCTTT.

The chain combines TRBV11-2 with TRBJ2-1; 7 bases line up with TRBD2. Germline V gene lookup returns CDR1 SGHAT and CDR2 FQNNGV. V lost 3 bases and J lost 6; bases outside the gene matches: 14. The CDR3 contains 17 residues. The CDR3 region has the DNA TGTGCCAGCAGCTTTCGACTAGCTGGCGAATTATCCAATGAGCAGTTCTTC. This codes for CASSFRLAGELSNEQFF.

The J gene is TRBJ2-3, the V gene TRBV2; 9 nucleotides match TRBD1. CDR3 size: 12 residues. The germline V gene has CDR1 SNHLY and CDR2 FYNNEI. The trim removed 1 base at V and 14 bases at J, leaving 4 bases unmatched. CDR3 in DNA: TGTGCCAGCAGTGAAGATGGGACAGGGTTGTATTTT. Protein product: CASSEDGTGLYF.

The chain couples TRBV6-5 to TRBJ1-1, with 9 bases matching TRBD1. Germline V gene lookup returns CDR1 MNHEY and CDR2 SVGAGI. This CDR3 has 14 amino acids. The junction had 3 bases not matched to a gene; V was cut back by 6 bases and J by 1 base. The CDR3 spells CASSGQGSNTEAFF. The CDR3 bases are TGTGCCAGCAGCGGACAGGGGTCGAACACTGAAGCTTTCTTT.

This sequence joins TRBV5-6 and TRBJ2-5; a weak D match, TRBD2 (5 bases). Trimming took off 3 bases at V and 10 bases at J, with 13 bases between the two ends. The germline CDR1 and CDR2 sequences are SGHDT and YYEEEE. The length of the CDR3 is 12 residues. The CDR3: CASSWRTAIQYF. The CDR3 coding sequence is TGTGCCAGCAGCTGGAGGACGGCTATCCAGTACTTC. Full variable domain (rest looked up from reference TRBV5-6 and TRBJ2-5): DAGVTQSPTHLIKTRGQQVTLRCSPKSGHDTVSWYQQALGQGPQFIFQYYEEEERQRGNFPDRFSGHQFPNYSSELNVNALLLGDSALYLCASSWRTAIQYFGPGTRLLVL.

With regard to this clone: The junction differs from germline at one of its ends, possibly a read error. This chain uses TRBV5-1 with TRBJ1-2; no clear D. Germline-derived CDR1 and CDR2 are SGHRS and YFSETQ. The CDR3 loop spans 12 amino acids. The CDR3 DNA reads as TGCGCCAGCAGCTTGAGCGGGCGCGGGCCTAACTTC. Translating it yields CASSLSGRGPNF. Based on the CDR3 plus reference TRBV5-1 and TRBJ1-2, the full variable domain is KAGVTQTPRYLIKTRGQQVTLSCSPISGHRSVSWYQQTPGQGLQFLFEYFSETQRNKGNFPGRFSGRQFSNSRSEMNVSTLELGDSALYLCASSLSGRGPNFGSGTRLTVV.

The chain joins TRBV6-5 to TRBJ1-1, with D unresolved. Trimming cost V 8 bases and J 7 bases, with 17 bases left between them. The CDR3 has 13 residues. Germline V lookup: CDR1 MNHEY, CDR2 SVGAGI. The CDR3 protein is CASVLGAGGEAFF. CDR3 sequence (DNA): TGTGCCAGCGTGTTGGGAGCAGGTGGTGAAGCTTTCTTT.

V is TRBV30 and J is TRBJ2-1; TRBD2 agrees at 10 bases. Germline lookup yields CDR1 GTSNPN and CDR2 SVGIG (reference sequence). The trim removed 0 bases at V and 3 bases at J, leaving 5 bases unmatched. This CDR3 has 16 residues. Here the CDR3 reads CAWSVGLAGVYNEQFF. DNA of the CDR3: TGTGCCTGGAGTGTAGGTCTAGCGGGAGTCTACAATGAGCAGTTCTTC.

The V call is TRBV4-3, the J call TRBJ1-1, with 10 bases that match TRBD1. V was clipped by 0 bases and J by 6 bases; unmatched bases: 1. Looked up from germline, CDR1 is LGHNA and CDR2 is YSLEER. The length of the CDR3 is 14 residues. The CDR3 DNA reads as TGCGCCAGCAGCCAAGAGGGACAGGGGCCTGAAGCTTTCTTT. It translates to CASSQEGQGPEAFF.

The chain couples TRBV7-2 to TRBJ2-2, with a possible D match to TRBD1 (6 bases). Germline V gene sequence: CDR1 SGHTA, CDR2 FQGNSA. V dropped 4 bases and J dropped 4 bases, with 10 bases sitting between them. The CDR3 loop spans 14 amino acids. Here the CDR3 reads CASSSGQITGELFF. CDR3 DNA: TGTGCCAGCAGCTCAGGACAGATCACCGGGGAGCTGTTTTTT.

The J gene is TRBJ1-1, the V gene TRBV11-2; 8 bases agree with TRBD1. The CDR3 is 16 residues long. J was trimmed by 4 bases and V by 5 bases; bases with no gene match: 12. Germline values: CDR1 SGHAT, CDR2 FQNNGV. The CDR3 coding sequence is TGTGCCAGCAGCGCAGGGCCGGACAGGGAAGTCACTGAAGCTTTCTTT. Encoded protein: CASSAGPDREVTEAFF.